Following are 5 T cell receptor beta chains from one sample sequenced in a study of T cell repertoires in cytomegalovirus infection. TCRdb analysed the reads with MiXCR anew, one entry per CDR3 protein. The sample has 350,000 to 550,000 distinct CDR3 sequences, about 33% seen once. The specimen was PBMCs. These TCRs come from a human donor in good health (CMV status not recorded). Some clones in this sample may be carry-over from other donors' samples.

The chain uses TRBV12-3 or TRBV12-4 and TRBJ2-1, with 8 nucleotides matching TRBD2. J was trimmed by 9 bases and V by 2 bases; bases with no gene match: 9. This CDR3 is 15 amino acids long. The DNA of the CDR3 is TGTGCCAGCAGTTTAACGGGGAGCGGGGGATCTGAGCAGTTCTTC. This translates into CASSLTGSGGSEQFF.

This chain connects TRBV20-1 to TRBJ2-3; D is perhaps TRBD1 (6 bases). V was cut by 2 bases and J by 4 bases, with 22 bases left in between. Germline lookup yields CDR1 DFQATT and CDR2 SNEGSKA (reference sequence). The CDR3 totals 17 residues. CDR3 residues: CSARIPGTPRSADTQYF. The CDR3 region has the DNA TGCAGTGCTAGAATCCCCGGGACACCAAGGAGCGCAGATACGCAGTATTTT.

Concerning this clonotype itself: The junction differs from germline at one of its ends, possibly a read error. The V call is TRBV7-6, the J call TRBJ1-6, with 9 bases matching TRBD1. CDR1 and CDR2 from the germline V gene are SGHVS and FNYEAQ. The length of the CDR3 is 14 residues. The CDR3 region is CASSRTGVDSPLPF. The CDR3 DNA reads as TGTGCCAGCAGCCGGACAGGGGTGGATTCACCCCTCCCCTTT.

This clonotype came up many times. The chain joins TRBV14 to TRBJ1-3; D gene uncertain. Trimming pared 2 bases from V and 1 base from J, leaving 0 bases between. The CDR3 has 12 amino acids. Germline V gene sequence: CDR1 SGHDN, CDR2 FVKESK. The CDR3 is CASSQSGNTIYF. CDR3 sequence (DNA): TGTGCCAGCAGCCAATCTGGAAACACCATATATTTT.

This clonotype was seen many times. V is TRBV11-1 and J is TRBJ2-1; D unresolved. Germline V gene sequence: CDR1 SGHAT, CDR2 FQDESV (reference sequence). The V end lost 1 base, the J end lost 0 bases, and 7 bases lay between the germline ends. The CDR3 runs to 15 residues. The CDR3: CASSLDGSSYNEQFF. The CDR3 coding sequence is TGTGCCAGCAGCTTAGACGGTAGCTCCTACAATGAGCAGTTCTTC.